This TCR beta chain was sequenced for a study of cytomegalovirus exposure and HLA in healthy donors. Clones were sequenced by immunoSEQ multiplex PCR, and TCRdb holds only the in-frame ones, with some missing. The table has about 78,000 clones, 96% seen once; the top ten hold 1.6%. The origin of this receptor is a man in his late teens or twenties in good health and CMV-seropositive. Input material: PBMCs.

This CDR3 reads CASSRTIYEQYF. In nucleotides, the CDR3 is TGCGCCAGCAGCAGGACTATCTACGAGCAGTACTTC. The chain has TRBV5-1 and TRBJ2-7, with D maybe TRBD2 (6 bases). V lost 4 bases to trimming and J lost 3 bases, with 8 bases between them. From germline, CDR1 is SGHRS and CDR2 YFSETQ. This CDR3 has 12 amino acids.